The T cell receptor (beta chain) under discussion was sequenced for a study of a mutant IDH1 vaccine in newly diagnosed glioma. General study results and limits: Alterations occurring in top peripheral T cell clonotypes seemed unrelated to pseudoprogression.

Trimming left V 6 bases short and J 2 bases short, with 10 bases between. The CDR3 is 13 residues long. Germline V gene lookup returns CDR1 ENHRY and CDR2 SYGVKD. As for this clone: Its antigen is not known.

Time point reported: baseline, week 1 (first vaccination visit). Documented treatment: pre-vaccination baseline after standard-of-care therapy. Sequencing used immunoSEQ multiplex PCR; TCRdb keeps in-frame clones, though not all of them. The sample lists around 64,000 clones, around four fifths occurring once. This receptor was obtained from a woman under 30 with glioma. Some clones in this sample may be carry-over from other donors' samples. Specimen: peripheral blood mononuclear cells (PBMCs), collected from a glioma patient treated with radiotherapy, temozolomide or both. The rearrangement links TRBV10-3 to TRBJ2-5; possible D gene TRBD1, 5 bases. CDR3 sequence reads: CAIRTEIQETQYF. Here the CDR3 DNA reads TGTGCCATCAGGACAGAGATACAAGAGACCCAGTACTTC.